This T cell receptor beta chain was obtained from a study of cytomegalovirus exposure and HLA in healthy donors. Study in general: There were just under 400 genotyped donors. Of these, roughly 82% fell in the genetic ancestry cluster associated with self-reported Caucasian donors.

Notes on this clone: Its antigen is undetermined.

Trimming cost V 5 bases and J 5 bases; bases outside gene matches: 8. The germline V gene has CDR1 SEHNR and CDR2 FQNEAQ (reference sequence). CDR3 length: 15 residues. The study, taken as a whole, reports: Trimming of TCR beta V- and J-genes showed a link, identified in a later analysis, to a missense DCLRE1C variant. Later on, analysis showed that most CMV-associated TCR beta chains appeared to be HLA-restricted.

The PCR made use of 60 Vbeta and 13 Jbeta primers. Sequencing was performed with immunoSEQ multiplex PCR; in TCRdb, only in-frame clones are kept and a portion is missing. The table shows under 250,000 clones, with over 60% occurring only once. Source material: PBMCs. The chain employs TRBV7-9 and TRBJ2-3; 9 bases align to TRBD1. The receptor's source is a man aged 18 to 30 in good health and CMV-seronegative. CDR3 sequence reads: CASSPGTGILDTQYF. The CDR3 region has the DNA TGTGCCAGCAGCCCCGGGACAGGGATTTTAGATACGCAGTATTTT.